The clone carrying this T cell receptor beta chain has more than one count but fewer than ten. The antigen is unknown. The data were obtained in a study of T cell responses to AZD1222 COVID-19 vaccine. About the research overall: Second-dose schedules of about 4 or about 12 weeks were combined.

Some clones are missing from TCRdb's copy, which holds only in-frame ones; the method was immunoSEQ multiplex PCR. The table lists approximately 130,000 clones, 75% to 95% of them singletons. Whole-study findings and limits: With dominance at 160-218 and 743-854, vaccine-associated CD4 TCRs spanned spike. There were repertoire samples only from the period after the peak T cell response. The breadth and depth of Spike-specific TCRs increased once two AZD1222 doses had been given.

This CDR3 is built from 16 residues. Germline V gives CDR1 SGHRS, CDR2 YFSETQ. V lost 0 bases, J lost 0 bases, and 10 bases lay in between. The source of this sequence is an adult in good health. The gene calls are TRBV5-1 and TRBJ1-5; no clear D. Material: peripheral blood, obtained on day 0 of AZD1222 vaccination. The CDR3 sequence: CASSLGPGLSNQPQHF. CDR3 in DNA: TGCGCCAGCAGCTTGGGTCCAGGTCTTAGCAATCAGCCCCAGCATTTT.